The rows below give T cell receptor beta chains drawn from one sample of a study of CD4 and CD8 cells across lung adenocarcinoma regions. TCRdb reanalysed the PCR reads using MiXCR and keeps one entry per CDR3 protein. In the table there are over 3,000 distinct CDR3 sequences, about 65% of which are singletons. Specimen: CD8+ T cells from the margin of a lung tumor. These receptors were obtained from a female donor with lung adenocarcinoma. The CD4 and CD8 labels of this study may be unreliable. Each CDR3 is given with its conserved first and last residue. Fields, in order: D gene, J gene, V gene, clone size, CDR3 DNA, CDR3 protein. A D gene is named only where the DNA matches it firmly. Clone size is shown for a subset of rows, as once, few, many or a class of expanded clone.

>NA|TRBJ2-7|TRBV11-3|NA
TGTGCCAGCAGCTTAGCCAGGAGCTCCTACGAGCAGTACTTC
CASSLARSSYEQYF
>NA|TRBJ2-5|TRBV11-2|NA
TGTGCCAGCAGCCCGGGACTTGGACTTCGACAGGTAGAATACTTC
CASSPGLGLRQVEYF
>NA|TRBJ1-1|TRBV10-2|NA
TGCGCCAGCAGGGGGTCGGGGAACACTGAAGCTTTCTTT
CASRGSGNTEAFF
>NA|TRBJ2-7|TRBV6-1|NA
TGTGCCAGCAGTGAAGGGGCTCCCTTATCCTACGAGCAGTACTTC
CASSEGAPLSYEQYF
>NA|TRBJ1-1|TRBV11-1|NA
TGTGCCAGCAGCCCCCGGGAGATGAACACTGAAGCTTTCTTT
CASSPREMNTEAFF
>NA|TRBJ2-4|TRBV6-1|NA
TGTGCCAGCAGTGTTGATGGGGGCTCCGCCAAAAACATTCAGTACTTC
CASSVDGGSAKNIQYF
>NA|TRBJ2-3|TRBV7-2|NA
TGTGCCAGCAGCTTAGGAAGGGGAAGCACAGATACGCAGTATTTT
CASSLGRGSTDTQYF
>TRBD1|TRBJ1-2|TRBV4-1|few
TGCGCCAGCAGCCAAGGACAGGGAGTTGTGTATGGCTACACCTTC
CASSQGQGVVYGYTF
>TRBD2|TRBJ2-1|TRBV7-2|medium-sized
TGTGCCAGCAGCTATACCGGGACTACCTACAATGAGCAGTTCTTC
CASSYTGTTYNEQFF
>TRBD1|TRBJ1-2|TRBV6-4|NA
TGTGCCAGCAGGCTGTTGACAGGGGACCGCGGCTACACCTTC
CASRLLTGDRGYTF
>NA|TRBJ1-2|TRBV10-3|NA
TGTGCCATCAGTGAGAGCCAGGGAGATGGCTACACCTTC
CAISESQGDGYTF
>NA|TRBJ2-5|TRBV7-2|NA
TGTGCCAGCAGTCTGGCAGGGTGGGAGACCCAGTACTTC
CASSLAGWETQYF
>TRBD2|TRBJ2-3|TRBV5-1|NA
TGCGCCAGCTCCAGTGCTAGCGGGGGGGCCGAGACAGATACGCAGTATTTT
CASSSASGGAETDTQYF
>NA|TRBJ2-1|TRBV7-6|NA
TGTGCCAGCAGCAGTAACCCCCCCGGATACAATGAGCAGTTCTTC
CASSSNPPGYNEQFF
>NA|TRBJ1-3|TRBV12-3/TRBV12-4|NA
TGTGCCAGCAGTCCCGACACGATCTCTGGAAACACCATATATTTT
CASSPDTISGNTIYF
>NA|TRBJ2-3|TRBV14|few
TGTGCCAGCAGCCAAGACCCGGGAGGCACAGATACGCAGTATTTT
CASSQDPGGTDTQYF
>NA|TRBJ2-1|TRBV6-1|NA
TGTGCCAGCAGTGAAATCCCGGATGAGCAGTATTTC
CASSEIPDEQYF
>TRBD1|TRBJ1-1|TRBV6-1|NA
TGTGCCAGCACCCCACCGGGACAGTATGAAGCTTTCTTT
CASTPPGQYEAFF
>TRBD2|TRBJ2-7|TRBV6-1|few
TGTGCCAGCAGAATAAGCGGGAGTAGCTACGAGCAGTACTTC
CASRISGSSYEQYF
>TRBD2|TRBJ2-3|TRBV4-1|NA
TGCGCCAGCAGCCAGCAGACTAGCGTGGGCACAGATACGCAGTATTTT
CASSQQTSVGTDTQYF
>TRBD2|TRBJ2-5|TRBV6-1|NA
TGTGCCAGCAGTGCCACTAGCGGGAGTTTGATTGAGCAGTACTTC
CASSATSGSLIEQYF
>NA|TRBJ2-5|TRBV6-4|NA
TGTGCCAGCGGGGGTAGAGGGGGCGGGGCGTCAGATACGCAGTACTTC
CASGGRGGGASDTQYF
>TRBD1|TRBJ2-1|TRBV6-1|few
TGTGCCAGCAGTAAACAGGGGGGTTCCTACAATGAGCAGTTCTTC
CASSKQGGSYNEQFF
>TRBD2|TRBJ2-3|TRBV7-6|NA
TGTGCCAGCAGCTTAGCGTCCGGGAGGGGCGCAGATACGCAGTATTTT
CASSLASGRGADTQYF
>NA|TRBJ1-3|TRBV7-2|NA
TGTGCCAGCAGCTTGGGCCGAAACACCATATATTTT
CASSLGRNTIYF
>TRBD1|TRBJ1-2|TRBV10-2|hyperexpanded
TGCGCCAGCAGTGAGTCCAGACAGGGGGCTGGCTATGGCTACACCTTC
CASSESRQGAGYGYTF
>TRBD1|TRBJ2-7|TRBV11-2|NA
TGTGCCAGCAGCTTTACAGGGGGAAGGATGTACGAGCAGTACTTC
CASSFTGGRMYEQYF
>TRBD2|TRBJ2-5|TRBV7-2|NA
TGTGCCAGCAGGTTTCCGGGACTAGCGGGCCAAGAGACCCAGTACTTC
CASRFPGLAGQETQYF
>TRBD2|TRBJ2-1|TRBV27|NA
TGTGCCAGCAGTTTAGTTAGCGGGGGCCTCCAGGAGCAGTTCTTC
CASSLVSGGLQEQFF
>NA|TRBJ1-5|TRBV9|NA
TGTGCCAGCAGCCTGGACGGGTATAATCAGCCCCAGCATTTT
CASSLDGYNQPQHF
>TRBD1|TRBJ1-4|TRBV6-1|once
TGTGCCAGCAGCCCTGGGACAGGGTACGGGACGGAAAAACTGTTTTTT
CASSPGTGYGTEKLFF
>NA|TRBJ2-5|TRBV6-1|NA
TGTGCCAGCAGTCCCCGAGCGGACCCACAAGAGACCCAGTACTTC
CASSPRADPQETQYF
>TRBD1|TRBJ2-2|TRBV4-1|NA
TGCGCCAGCAGCCAAAATCTCGACAGGGCGGCCGGGGAGCTGTTTTTT
CASSQNLDRAAGELFF
>TRBD2|TRBJ2-2|TRBV7-3|NA
TGTGCCAGCAGCCCTCTGGGGGGGGGGACCGGGGAGCTGTTTTTT
CASSPLGGGTGELFF
>NA|TRBJ1-3|TRBV6-1|NA
TGTGCCAGCAGTGAAGCGTCGGGACGCTCTGGAAACACCATATATTTT
CASSEASGRSGNTIYF
>NA|TRBJ1-6|TRBV6-1|NA
TGTGCCAGCAGACCCGACGCGAATTCACCCCTCCACTTT
CASRPDANSPLHF
>TRBD2|TRBJ2-2|TRBV27|NA
TGTGCCAGCAGTTTAAAAGCGGGAGGGGAGATTGTGAACACAGAGACGCTGTATTTT
CASSLKAGGEIVNTETLYF
>NA|TRBJ2-1|TRBV9|few
TGTGCCAGCAGCGTATCTGGGAATGAGCAGTTCTTC
CASSVSGNEQFF
>NA|TRBJ2-2|TRBV6-5|few
TGTGCCAGCAGTTACTCGGCGGGGGCCTTCCCATTTAACACCGGGGAGCTGTTTTTT
CASSYSAGAFPFNTGELFF
>NA|TRBJ2-3|TRBV7-8|few
TGTGCCAGCAGCTTAGCTGGGGCGAGAACAGATACGCAGTATTTT
CASSLAGARTDTQYF
>NA|TRBJ2-4|TRBV9|NA
TGTGCCAGCAGCGTAGGGGGTCCCGTGGACATTCAGTACTTC
CASSVGGPVDIQYF
>NA|TRBJ2-1|TRBV6-5|NA
TGTGCCAGCAGTTACTCGATCCACCAGGGCCATGAGCAGTTCTTC
CASSYSIHQGHEQFF
>TRBD2|TRBJ2-1|TRBV7-6|few
TGTGCCAGCAGCACGGGACTAGCGGGACGCTCCTACAATGAGCAGTTCTTC
CASSTGLAGRSYNEQFF
>NA|TRBJ2-1|TRBV7-2|NA
TGTGCCAGCAGCACCCTTCGATACAATGAGCAGTTCTTC
CASSTLRYNEQFF
>TRBD1|TRBJ2-7|TRBV7-6|NA
TGTGCCAGCAGCCCGGGGACAGGTAAAGAGGGCGAGCAGTACTTC
CASSPGTGKEGEQYF
>NA|TRBJ1-5|TRBV27|NA
TGTGCCAGCAGTTTATCGGGCAGCAATCAACCCCTGCATTTT
CASSLSGSNQPLHF
>NA|TRBJ2-1|TRBV20-1|NA
TGCAGTGCTAGCCGGCCGACGTACAGTGAGCAGTTCTTC
CSASRPTYSEQFF
>TRBD1|TRBJ1-2|TRBV7-2|NA
TGTACCAGCAGTTCGACAGGGGGCTTGTTCACCTTC
CTSSSTGGLFTF
>NA|TRBJ2-5|TRBV6-1|NA
TGTGCCAGCAGTCCCCCCGGGGCCCTCCGGGAGACCCAGTACTTC
CASSPPGALRETQYF
>TRBD1|TRBJ2-7|TRBV12-3/TRBV12-4|NA
TGTGCCAGCAGCCCGACAGGGGGCGACGAGCAGTACTTC
CASSPTGGDEQYF
>NA|TRBJ2-7|TRBV6-5|few
TGTGCCAGCAGGTATCAGGGGACCTACGAGCAGTACTTC
CASRYQGTYEQYF